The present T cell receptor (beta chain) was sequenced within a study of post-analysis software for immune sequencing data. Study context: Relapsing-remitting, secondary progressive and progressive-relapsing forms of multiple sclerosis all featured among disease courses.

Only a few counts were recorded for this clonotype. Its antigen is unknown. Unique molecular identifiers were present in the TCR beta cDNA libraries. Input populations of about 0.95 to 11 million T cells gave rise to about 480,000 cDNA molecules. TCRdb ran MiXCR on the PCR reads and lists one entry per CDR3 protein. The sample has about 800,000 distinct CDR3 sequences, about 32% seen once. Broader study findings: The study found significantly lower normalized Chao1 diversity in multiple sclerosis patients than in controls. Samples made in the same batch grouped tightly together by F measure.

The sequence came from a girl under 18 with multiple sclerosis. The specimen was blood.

CDR3 region: CASSPSPGQGSYEQYF. CDR3 coding DNA: TGTGCCAGCTCACCGTCGCCGGGACAGGGTTCCTACGAGCAGTACTTC. V usage is TRBV18 and J usage is TRBJ2-7; 9 bases fit TRBD1. The CDR3 contains 16 residues. J gave up 1 base and V 3 bases, and 7 bases lay outside the gene matches. The germline V gene encodes CDR1 KGHSH and CDR2 LQKENI.